This T cell receptor (beta chain) was sequenced for a study of shared clonotypes between healthy human individuals (dated by TCRdb to the early 2020s). Regarding the research as a whole: The cohort comprised two women and a few men aged 18 to 49 years. For each donor, three plates each were used for CD4 naive and CD4 memory, two plates were used for CD8 naive, and one plate was used for CD8 memory. To estimate repertoire size and how much clonotype sharing occurs between individuals, the study deeply sequenced the blood TCR repertoires of about 5 healthy adults. To increase sequencing depth and limit assay-specific biases, TCR repertoire library preparation and sequencing were carried out by different laboratories using diverse techniques. Leukapheresis yielded between about 0.9 and 10 billion PBMCs per donor. Broader findings and caveats from the paper: Even with the large sequencing depth, rarefaction of the sorted-subset datasets indicated that sequencing was incomplete. Sampling was limited to blood, and TCR repertoires in tissue likely differ from TCR repertoires in blood. Larger estimated clonotype richness was generally found for naive subsets than for memory subsets. The small number of donors limited the genetic and exposure-history diversity represented. Higher generation probabilities were observed for clonotypes shared by all four sorted-subset donors than for non-shared clonotypes. Pairwise subsampling indicated that sequencing depth was expected to affect the degree of clonotype sharing among donors. Across a handful of donors, roughly 5.4% of naive CD4, roughly 3.5% of naive CD8, about 2% of memory CD4, and approximately 0.4% of memory CD8 clonotypes were shared.

CD8 naive samples were obtained by positive selection for CCR7 among CD45RO-negative cells, yielding a CD45RA+CCR7+ population from which TemRA cells were excluded. The donors were healthy, HIV-negative adults who had no recently reported acute infections or vaccinations. Every donor was a Caucasian adult living in Nashville, Tennessee, USA. After blood collection by leukapheresis, PBMCs were isolated using Ficoll-Histopaque density gradient centrifugation and then cryopreserved in the vapor phase of liquid nitrogen. Analytical flow cytometry was used to check the purity and quantity of every magnetically sorted T cell population. From each sorted fraction, genomic DNA was isolated and quantified by UV absorbance on a Nanodrop 2000c. TCR CDR3 regions were amplified from genomic DNA by multiplex PCR using the deep immunoSEQ assay. Genomic DNA extracted from each cell subset was distributed evenly over all wells of several immunoSEQ 96-well plates, and each plate served as one replicate. For sorted subsets, roughly 200 ng of genomic DNA, equivalent to 25,000 to 35,000 T cell genomes, went into each replicate PCR. Purified libraries were measured with a Qubit 3.0 fluorometer, size-checked on a Bioanalyzer 2100, and measured again with the KAPA Library Quantification kit. Every immunoSEQ 96-well plate was sequenced on a dedicated single-read 150-cycle Illumina NextSeq 550 flow cell. From the authors' description of their analysis: Because the immunoSEQ output included only junctional sequences and no quality scores, the filtering could not be the same as the filtering used for full-length reads. To assign V/J genes and CDR3, sequences were annotated using PyIR, a Python wrapper for IgBLAST v1.9, with IMGT germline references. Reads were filtered out if the reads had weak V/J assignments (E-value above 1e-6), no CDR3, stop codons, out-of-frame junctions, or ambiguous translated residues. A V3J clonotype was defined by an identical inferred V gene, J gene, and CDR3 amino acid sequence. The percentage overlap between two repertoires was calculated by dividing the number of shared unique clonotypes by the size of the smaller repertoire. Richness of each repertoire was evaluated using RTK rarefaction, the Chao1 estimator, and Recon v2.1 estimates of unobserved clonotypes. Generation probabilities for all TCRbeta clonotypes obtained by the gDNA method from four donors were computed using OLGA. What TCRdb holds here is the immuneACCESS table cut down to in-frame rearrangements. Part of the clones is not present; checked against another copy, under half of the missing clones reflect an unresolved V gene, and the others are unexplained. V and J calls and clone size follow that table, whereas D and trimming were derived from the DNA. Here the sample has fewer than 1 million clones; about 96% occur a single time. 0.2% to 0.25% of the sample lies in the top ten.

The germline V gene supplies CDR1 ENHRY and CDR2 SYGVKD. Reading from cysteine to phenylalanine, the CDR3 counts 12 amino acids. Only the CDR3 region is kept as DNA, spanning 36 bases read in frame from base 1. Trimming at the junction amounts to 10 bases on V and 7 bases on J, and the germline ends lie 17 bases apart. Concerning this clone: Its cognate antigen has yet to be identified. The input lacks base qualities; no much larger clone sits a single base away.

The receptor comes from a man younger than 45 in good health. In this chain, TRBV10-3 is recombined with TRBJ2-7; a confident D gene designation cannot be given. Input material: naive CD8+ T cells sorted from blood. Interpreted using the paper, the cell subset or site label stands for: CD45RA+CCR7+. The CDR3 has the sequence CASRSLPEEQYF. The DNA sequence is TGTGCCAGCCGGTCCCTACCGGAGGAGCAGTACTTC.